One and the same sample provided the 9 T cell receptor beta chains below, sequenced in a study of TIL therapy for anti-PD-1-resistant metastatic lung cancer. Time point given: pre-treatment sample, taken before nivolumab and TIL therapy. The libraries were made with immunoSEQ v3. Profiled with immunoSEQ multiplex PCR; TCRdb holds only in-frame clones, not every one. The sample lists under 20,000 clones, about 79% occurring once. The sequenced sample was blood, obtained at baseline. The source is a person between 25 and 80 years old with non-small cell lung cancer.

V usage is TRBV12-5 and J usage is TRBJ1-2, with D possibly matching TRBD1 (6 bases). This CDR3 contains 17 residues. CDR1 is LGHNT and CDR2 is FRNRAP in the germline V gene. The germline V and J ends were trimmed by 4 bases and 8 bases, with 26 bases remaining between them. In nucleotides, the CDR3 is TGTGCTAGTGGTTCGGACCTAACCACAGGACAGCGTCTGGGCTACACCTTC. It is translated as CASGSDLTTGQRLGYTF.

The chain couples TRBV18 to TRBJ2-7; no firm D call. The CDR3 has 13 residues. Germline CDR1 reads KGHSH; CDR2 reads LQKENI. The germline V and J ends were trimmed by 2 bases and 3 bases, with 8 bases remaining between them. The CDR3 is CASSPDSNYEQYF. The DNA of the CDR3 is TGTGCCAGCTCACCAGACTCGAACTACGAGCAGTACTTC.

The chain links TRBV28 to TRBJ1-3; tentatively, D is TRBD1 (5 bases). Trimming removed 7 bases at V and 3 bases at J, with 16 bases between. The length of the CDR3 is 15 residues. CDR1 and CDR2 from the germline V gene are MDHEN and SYDVKM. Here the CDR3 reads CASNPLEGLGNTIYF. The CDR3 DNA is TGTGCCAGCAACCCTCTCGAGGGGCTTGGAAACACCATATATTTT.

The rearrangement uses TRBV5-1 and TRBJ1-2, with D tentatively TRBD1 (5 bases). In germline, CDR1 is SGHRS, CDR2 YFSETQ. With 4 bases removed from V and 8 bases from J, the gap between germline ends came to 18 bases. This CDR3 has 14 amino acids. The CDR3 coding sequence is TGCGCCAGCAGCCGCTTAATGGGGCAAGGCGGCTACACCTTC. It codes for CASSRLMGQGGYTF.

The chain recombines TRBV9 with TRBJ2-1; 10 bases align to TRBD1. The CDR3 extends over 16 amino acids. V shed 3 bases and J 7 bases; nucleotides not matched to a gene: 10. Germline CDR1 reads SGDLS; CDR2 reads YYNGEE. The CDR3 bases are TGTGCCAGCAGCGACGGACAGGGGGGGCATTGGAATGAGCAGTTCTTC. As protein: CASSDGQGGHWNEQFF. Complete variable domain (other parts from reference TRBV9 and TRBJ2-1): DSGVTQTPKHLITATGQRVTLRCSPRSGDLSVYWYQQSLDQGLQFLIQYYNGEERAKGNILERFSAQQFPDLHSELNLSSLELGDSALYFCASSDGQGGHWNEQFFGPGTRLTVL.

V usage is TRBV11-2 and J usage is TRBJ2-7; TRBD2 matches at 8 bases. The germline CDR1 and CDR2 sequences are SGHAT and FQNNGV. The V and J ends lost 6 bases and 3 bases, in that order; junction bases with no gene match: 7. This CDR3 has 14 amino acids. The CDR3 sequence is CASSYSGKNYEQYF. CDR3 nucleotide sequence: TGTGCCAGCAGTTATAGCGGGAAGAACTACGAGCAGTACTTC.

This clone was recorded only once. The chain has TRBV2 and TRBJ2-5; TRBD1 matches at 7 bases. This CDR3 spans 10 amino acids. V trimming: 6 bases; J trimming: 9 bases; junction bases outside the gene matches: 1. The germline V gene encodes CDR1 SNHLY and CDR2 FYNNEI. In DNA form, the CDR3 reads TGTGCCAGCAGGACAGGGTCCCAGTACTTC. Protein sequence: CASRTGSQYF.

The chain is built from TRBV7-2 and TRBJ1-2; D gene uncertain. V lost 0 bases to trimming and J lost 2 bases, with 16 bases between them. The CDR3 is made up of 17 amino acids. Looked up from germline, CDR1 is SGHTA and CDR2 is FQGNSA. In DNA, the CDR3 is TGTGCCAGCAGCTTAGCTGGGAGTGTGGCACCGAACTATGGCTACACCTTC. Its translation: CASSLAGSVAPNYGYTF.

The V call is TRBV18, the J call TRBJ2-3; unclear D gene. The germline CDR1 and CDR2 sequences are KGHSH and LQKENI. V lost 0 bases to trimming and J lost 6 bases, with 13 bases between them. The CDR3 consists of 15 residues. The CDR3: CASSPPTGRKDTQYF. The CDR3 region has the DNA TGTGCCAGCTCACCACCGACCGGTCGCAAGGATACGCAGTATTTT.